The rows below give T cell receptor beta chains drawn from one sample of a study of T cell repertoires in cytomegalovirus infection. For these TCRs, the target antigens are not known. From the reads, TCRdb called clonotypes with MiXCR, one entry per CDR3 protein. The data contain 640,000 or so distinct CDR3 sequences, about 33% of them singletons. The input for sequencing was cultured PBMCs, taken from culture after CMV antigen stimulation. These receptors all stem from a human donor in good health (CMV status not recorded). Some clones in this sample may be carry-over from other donors' samples. Each CDR3 is given with its conserved first and last residue. The D gene is left open where the match is weak. Size is omitted from some rows. Given values are once, few, many or a class for expanded clones.

NA	TRBV11-2	few	TRBJ2-1	TGTGCCAGCAGCTTAGGCGCGGTTAATGAGCAGTTCTTC	CASSLGAVNEQFF
TRBD2	TRBV12-3/TRBV12-4	NA	TRBJ2-1	TGTGCCAGCAGTTCCTCCTTACACTTCTCGGGAGGATATGAGCAGTTCTTC	CASSSSLHFSGGYEQFF
NA	TRBV2	few	TRBJ1-2	TGTGCCAGCACCGACCCCATGCGGGGGATGGATGGCTACACCTTC	CASTDPMRGMDGYTF
NA	TRBV6-1	NA	TRBJ2-1	TGTGCCAGCAGTTCGCGGCGGGGCAATGAGCAGTTCTTC	CASSSRRGNEQFF
TRBD1	TRBV7-6	many	TRBJ2-2	TGTGCCAGCAGCTACAGGGGGGACACCGGGGAGCTGTTTTTT	CASSYRGDTGELFF
NA	TRBV20-1	NA	TRBJ2-3	TGCAGTCCTAGCGAGAGCACAGATACGCAGTATTTT	CSPSESTDTQYF
NA	TRBV7-2	many	TRBJ1-3	TGTGCCAGCAGCTTACGGTCTTCTGGAAACACCATATATTTT	CASSLRSSGNTIYF
NA	TRBV2	NA	TRBJ1-6	TGTGCCAGCAGTGAACGGGGCTCCTATAATTCACCCCTCCACTTT	CASSERGSYNSPLHF
TRBD2	TRBV10-3	NA	TRBJ2-1	TGTGCCGCATCATCATATCAGCGGGGAACCTACAATGAGCAGTTCTTC	CAASSYQRGTYNEQFF
TRBD1	TRBV28	NA	TRBJ2-1	TGTGCCAGCAGGGACAGGGGAGTCTACAATGAGCAGTTCTTC	CASRDRGVYNEQFF
NA	TRBV7-2	NA	TRBJ2-5	TGTGCCAGCAGCTTAGCAGGGTGGGCGGAATCCTACGGAGAGACCCAGTACTTC	CASSLAGWAESYGETQYF
NA	TRBV7-2	NA	TRBJ1-1	TGTGCCAGCAGCCGCCGATTGGCGAACACTGAAGCTTTCTTT	CASSRRLANTEAFF
NA	TRBV7-2	many	TRBJ1-2	TGTGCCAGCAGCTTAGCGGGGGCCGCGTTTAGCGTCTATGGCTACACCTTC	CASSLAGAAFSVYGYTF
TRBD1	TRBV20-1	NA	TRBJ1-4	TGCAGTGCTAGGGGACCGGGACAGGGGTACGAAAAACTGTTTTTT	CSARGPGQGYEKLFF
NA	TRBV10-3	NA	TRBJ1-5	TGTGCCATCAGTGAGGATCAGGGGCGGGAGCCCCAGCATTTT	CAISEDQGREPQHF
NA	TRBV7-2	NA	TRBJ2-1	TGTGCCAGCAGCTTAGTCGGGACCCCGGCTAGGGAGCAGTTCTTC	CASSLVGTPAREQFF
NA	TRBV6-6	NA	TRBJ2-3	TGTGCCAGCAGTTACTCTGTGCGGGGAGCGGGCACAGATACGCAGTATTTT	CASSYSVRGAGTDTQYF
NA	TRBV29-1	NA	TRBJ1-1	TGCAGCGTTGGGGGCAGAAGTGAAGCTTTCTTT	CSVGGRSEAFF
TRBD1	TRBV6-2/TRBV6-3	NA	TRBJ2-1	TGTGCCAGCAGTTATCGCCTGGACAGGGACAATGAGCAGTTCTTC	CASSYRLDRDNEQFF
TRBD1	TRBV7-2	many	TRBJ1-2	TGTGCCAGCAGCCGCCGGGACAGGGACGGCTACACCTTC	CASSRRDRDGYTF
NA	TRBV20-1	NA	TRBJ1-5	TGCAGTGCCACACAGAGCGGAGATCAGCCCCAGCATTTT	CSATQSGDQPQHF
NA	TRBV12-3/TRBV12-4	NA	TRBJ1-2	TGTGCCAGCAGCCATGGGACGGGTCGGGCTAACTATGGCTACACCTTC	CASSHGTGRANYGYTF
NA	TRBV19	NA	TRBJ2-3	TGTGCCAGTAGTATCCCACGAATCCGGGACGGGAGCACAGATACGCAGTATTTT	CASSIPRIRDGSTDTQYF
NA	TRBV24-1	NA	TRBJ1-5	TGTGCCACCAGTAGGGGTTCGTTCCAGCCCCAGCATTTT	CATSRGSFQPQHF
TRBD2	TRBV20-1	NA	TRBJ2-7	TGCAGTGCTAGACCTAGCGGGAGGACCTACGAGCAGTACTTC	CSARPSGRTYEQYF
NA	TRBV7-9	few	TRBJ2-1	TGTGCCAGCAGCTTATCGCCGCGTGAGCAGTTCTTC	CASSLSPREQFF
TRBD2	TRBV7-2	NA	TRBJ2-5	TGTGCCAGCAGCCCACGGGGGGAGAGCGGGAGGGGGACCCAGTACTTC	CASSPRGESGRGTQYF
NA	TRBV5-1	NA	TRBJ1-2	TGCGCCAGCAGCGTCACCGAGCTAGAAGGCTACACCTTC	CASSVTELEGYTF
NA	TRBV7-2	many	TRBJ1-1	TGTGCCAGCAGCTTAGGACGGTCGAACACTGAAGCTTTCTTT	CASSLGRSNTEAFF
TRBD2	TRBV20-1	NA	TRBJ2-1	TGCAGTGCTAGAGGAGGTACTAGCGCCCACAATGAGCAGTTCTTC	CSARGGTSAHNEQFF
TRBD1	TRBV6-8	NA	TRBJ2-7	TGTGCCAGCAGCCTAACTGGGGACAGCTCCTACGAGCAGTACTTC	CASSLTGDSSYEQYF
NA	TRBV28	few	TRBJ2-7	TGTGCCAGCAGTTTCAGACCGTCCTCCGAGCAGTACTTC	CASSFRPSSEQYF
TRBD1	TRBV13	NA	TRBJ2-5	TGTGCCAGCAGCCAATCCGGGACAGGGGATTTGAAGACCCAGTACTTC	CASSQSGTGDLKTQYF
TRBD2	TRBV28	many	TRBJ2-2	TGTGCCAGCAGTAGCAAGCACCCGGGACTAGCGGACACCGGGGAGCTGTTTTTT	CASSSKHPGLADTGELFF
NA	TRBV3-1	NA	TRBJ2-7	TGTGCCAGCAGCCAAGATCTCGTGGGGAAGGCGGCGTCCTACGAGCAGTACTTC	CASSQDLVGKAASYEQYF
TRBD1	TRBV20-1	NA	TRBJ1-6	TGCAGTGCTCATCGACAGGGGACAAATTCACCCCTCCACTTT	CSAHRQGTNSPLHF
NA	TRBV7-8	few	TRBJ1-4	TGTGCCAGCAGCTTAGACCGCGGTGAAAAACTGTTTTTT	CASSLDRGEKLFF
TRBD2	TRBV12-3/TRBV12-4	NA	TRBJ2-1	TGTGCCAGCAGTACTAGACTAGCGGGGGTAGGGGAGCAGTTCTTC	CASSTRLAGVGEQFF
TRBD2	TRBV5-4	NA	TRBJ2-1	TGTGCCAGCAGCCCTGGCGGCGGGAGGGCCAAGGATGAGCAGTTCTTC	CASSPGGGRAKDEQFF
TRBD1	TRBV20-1	NA	TRBJ1-2	TGCAGTGCTAGACATCCGGGACAGGGTTTTAACTATGGCTACACCTTC	CSARHPGQGFNYGYTF
NA	TRBV7-2	many	TRBJ2-4	TGTGCCACCGCCCCGGAGATGAATACCATTCAGTACTTC	CATAPEMNTIQYF
TRBD2	TRBV29-1	NA	TRBJ2-3	TGCAGCGCGCGCTTCGGGACTAGCGGTAGCACAGATACGCAGTATTTT	CSARFGTSGSTDTQYF
NA	TRBV4-3	few	TRBJ2-3	TGCGCCAGCAGCCCCAATATAGGACGGCCGCAGTATTTT	CASSPNIGRPQYF
NA	TRBV7-8	NA	TRBJ1-1	TGTGCCAGCACCCTCATAAAGGGGAACACTGAAGCTTTCTTT	CASTLIKGNTEAFF